This T cell receptor (beta chain) was identified during a study of blood T cells in healthy people across ages. Study-level findings and limits: There was a strong correlation between TCR beta diversity and naive T cell percentage. Researchers deemed the diversity estimates from one million T cells underestimates.

This clonotype was seen only a few times. Its antigen is unidentified. The ends lost 6 bases at V and 7 bases at J; junction bases unmatched: 10. CDR3 size: 15 residues. Germline-derived CDR1 and CDR2 are MNHEY and SVGEGT. Donors were healthy Caucasian individuals from Russia aged about 6 to 90. A second PCR of 7 to 11 cycles used a sample-barcoded 5' primer and a J-beta primer mix. TCRdb reanalysed the 5' RACE reads using MiXCR and keeps one entry per CDR3 protein. Of 550,000 to 750,000 distinct CDR3 sequences listed, around a fifth are singletons. This chain joins TRBV6-2 or TRBV6-3 and TRBJ2-1, with 9 nucleotides matching TRBD2. Sequencing was carried out using blood. The receptor was derived from a man between 65 and 79 years old in good health. Written as DNA, the CDR3 is TGTGCCAGCAGCCTAGCGGGAACGGGGGGGAATGAGCAGTTCTTC. Residues: CASSLAGTGGNEQFF.